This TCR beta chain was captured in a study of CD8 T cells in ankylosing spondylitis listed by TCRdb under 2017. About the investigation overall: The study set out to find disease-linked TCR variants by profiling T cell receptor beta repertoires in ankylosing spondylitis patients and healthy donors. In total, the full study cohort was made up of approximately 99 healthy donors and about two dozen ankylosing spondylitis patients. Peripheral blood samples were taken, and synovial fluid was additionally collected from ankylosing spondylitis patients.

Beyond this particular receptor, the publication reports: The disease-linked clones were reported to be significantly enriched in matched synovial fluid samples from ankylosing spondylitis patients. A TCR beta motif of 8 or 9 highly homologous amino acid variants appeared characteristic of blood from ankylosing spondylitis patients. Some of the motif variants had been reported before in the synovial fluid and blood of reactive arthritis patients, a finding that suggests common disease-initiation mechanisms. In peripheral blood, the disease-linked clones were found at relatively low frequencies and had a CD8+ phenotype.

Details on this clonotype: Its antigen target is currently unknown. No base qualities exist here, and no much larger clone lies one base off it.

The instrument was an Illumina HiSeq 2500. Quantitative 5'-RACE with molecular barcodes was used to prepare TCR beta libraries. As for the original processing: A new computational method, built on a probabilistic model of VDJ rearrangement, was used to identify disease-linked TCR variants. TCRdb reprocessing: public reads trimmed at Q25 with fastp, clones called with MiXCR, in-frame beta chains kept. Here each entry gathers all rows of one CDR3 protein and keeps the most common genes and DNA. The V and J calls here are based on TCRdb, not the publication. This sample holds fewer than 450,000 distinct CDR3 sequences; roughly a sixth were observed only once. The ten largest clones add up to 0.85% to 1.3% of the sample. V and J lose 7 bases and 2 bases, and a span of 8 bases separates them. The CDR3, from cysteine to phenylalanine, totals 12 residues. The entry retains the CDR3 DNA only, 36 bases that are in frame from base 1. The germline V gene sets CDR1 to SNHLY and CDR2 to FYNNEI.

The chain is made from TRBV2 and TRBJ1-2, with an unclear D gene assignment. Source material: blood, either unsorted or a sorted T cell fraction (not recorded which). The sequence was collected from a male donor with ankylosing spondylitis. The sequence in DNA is TGTGCCAGCATAGACGGAAACTATGGCTACACCTTC. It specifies CASIDGNYGYTF.